One sample yielded the 27 T cell receptor beta chains listed below, sequenced in a study of T-cell reconstitution after alpha-beta-depleted transplantation in children. Construction of the TCRbeta library involved unique molecular identifiers. Each CDR3 protein gets one entry after TCRdb re-called the PCR reads with MiXCR. The sample includes roughly 200,000 distinct CDR3 sequences, about 6.8% seen only once; the top ten take 3% to 3.5%. This material consisted of PBMCs from the stem cell graft donor, taken from the stem cell graft. These receptors were collected from a human donor who donated a stem cell graft to a child with Wiskott-Aldrich syndrome.

This clonotype was observed at least ten times. The CDR3, as DNA: TGCAGTGCCCTCACAGATACGCAGTATTTT. Translated, it gives CSALTDTQYF. This chain links TRBV20-1 with TRBJ2-3; D remains unclear. The CDR3 totals 10 residues. Trimming took 6 bases from V and 2 from J, leaving 3 bases between them. Germline V gene lookup returns CDR1 DFQATT and CDR2 SNEGSKA (reference sequence).

This clonotype was detected ten times or more. The V and J genes are TRBV4-1 and TRBJ2-3; D assignment may be TRBD1 or TRBD2 (5 bases each). Trimming removed 1 base at V and 6 bases at J, with 11 bases between. The CDR3 spans 14 residues. Germline CDR1 and CDR2: MGHRA and YSYEKL. The CDR3 nucleotides read TGCGCCAGCAGCCAAGGAGGGGTCCCGGATACGCAGTATTTT. As protein: CASSQGGVPDTQYF.

This clonotype showed up many times. The chain links TRBV6-5 to TRBJ2-1; 8 nucleotides align to TRBD2. The CDR3 sequence is 17 residues long. With 2 bases clipped from V and 0 bases from J, the junction kept 6 bases outside the gene matches. Germline V lookup: CDR1 MNHEY, CDR2 SVGAGI. CDR3 in amino acids: CASSYARRGVSYNEQFF. The CDR3 bases are TGTGCCAGCAGTTACGCTCGGCGGGGGGTCTCCTACAATGAGCAGTTCTTC.

This clonotype came up many times. V gene TRBV5-1 combines with J gene TRBJ2-1; tentatively, D is TRBD2 (6 bases). This CDR3 has 12 residues. With 3 bases removed from V and 8 bases from J, the gap between germline ends came to 9 bases. CDR1 is SGHRS and CDR2 is YFSETQ in the germline V gene. CDR3 DNA sequence: TGCGCCAGCAGCTGGGGCGGGGATGAGCAGTTCTTC. Translated: CASSWGGDEQFF.

There are many counts of this clonotype. This chain links TRBV6-1 with TRBJ2-1; D is unclear. CDR3 length equals 14 residues. The ends were cut back, 8 bases at V and 1 base at J, with 12 bases in the middle. CDR1 is MNHNS and CDR2 is SASEGT in the germline V gene. CDR3 DNA sequence: TGTGCCAGCGGGTGGACCGATTCCTACAATGAGCAGTTCTTC. It codes for CASGWTDSYNEQFF.

This clonotype was observed many times. The J gene is TRBJ2-5, the V gene TRBV20-1; no clear D gene. In germline, CDR1 is DFQATT, CDR2 SNEGSKA (reference sequence). V was shortened by 5 bases and J by 5 bases, with 18 bases between the two germline ends. CDR3 length equals 14 residues. The CDR3 here is CSAQDTVHGETQYF. CDR3 sequence (DNA): TGCAGTGCTCAAGACACGGTACACGGGGAGACCCAGTACTTC.

As to this clonotype: A read error may account for a junction end that differs from germline. CDR3 protein: CAIDATSTDAQYF. The CDR3 DNA follows: TGTGCCATCGACGCGACAAGCACAGATGCGCAGTATTTT. The V and J genes are TRBV6-2 or TRBV6-3 and TRBJ2-3; D call uncertain. Germline lookup yields CDR1 MNHEY and CDR2 SVGEGT. This CDR3 is built from 13 residues.

This clonotype showed up many times. This sequence joins TRBV27 and TRBJ2-3; TRBD2 is a possible D gene (5 bases). The CDR3 contains 16 residues. Germline-derived CDR1 and CDR2 are MNHEY and SMNVEV (reference sequence). The ends were cut back, 2 bases at V and 0 bases at J, with 12 bases in the middle. DNA of the CDR3: TGTGCCAGCAGTTTAAGGGTAGCGCCTAGCACAGATACGCAGTATTTT. Protein sequence: CASSLRVAPSTDTQYF.

The genes are TRBV7-2 and TRBJ2-2; 8 positions match TRBD2. Trimming removed 2 bases from V and 0 bases from J; junction bases left unmatched: 5. CDR3 length equals 17 residues. The germline V gene has CDR1 SGHTA and CDR2 FQGNSA. CDR3 DNA: TGTGCCAGCAGCTTATTTTCCGGGGGGGCGAACACCGGGGAGCTGTTTTTT. As protein: CASSLFSGGANTGELFF.

This clonotype was observed many times. The V call is TRBV10-1, the J call TRBJ2-3; 8 bases match TRBD2. From germline, CDR1 is WNHNN and CDR2 SYGVQD (reference sequence). V dropped 1 base and J dropped 3; count of bases not matched to a gene: 3. The CDR3 sequence is 15 residues long. The chain's CDR3 is CASSELSGGTDTQYF. For the CDR3, the DNA is TGCGCCAGCAGTGAGTTGTCGGGGGGGACAGATACGCAGTATTTT.

This clonotype was counted many times. The chain employs TRBV5-1 and TRBJ1-1, with D unresolved. Germline V gene sequence: CDR1 SGHRS, CDR2 YFSETQ. The CDR3 sequence is 14 residues long. Trimming took off 0 bases at V and 3 bases at J, with 9 bases between the two ends. The CDR3 here is CASSLGGGDTEAFF. The CDR3 coding sequence is TGCGCCAGCAGCTTGGGGGGTGGAGACACTGAAGCTTTCTTT. Full variable domain (outside the CDR3, taken from reference TRBV5-1 and TRBJ1-1): KAGVTQTPRYLIKTRGQQVTLSCSPISGHRSVSWYQQTPGQGLQFLFEYFSETQRNKGNFPGRFSGRQFSNSRSEMNVSTLELGDSALYLCASSLGGGDTEAFFGQGTRLTVV.

This clonotype was counted only a few times. The V call is TRBV28, the J call TRBJ1-2, with a tentative D call TRBD1 (5 bases). V shed 2 bases and J shed 5 bases, with 12 bases lying between them. CDR3 length: 14 amino acids. The germline CDR1 and CDR2 sequences are MDHEN and SYDVKM. CDR3: CASSLGGKIYGYTF. CDR3 nucleotides: TGTGCCAGCAGTTTAGGGGGAAAGATTTATGGCTACACCTTC.

J is TRBJ1-1 and V is TRBV27, with D maybe TRBD1 (5 bases). Germline CDR1 is MNHEY and CDR2 is SMNVEV (reference sequence). There are 15 residues in the CDR3. Deletions cut 2 bases from V and 5 bases from J, with 15 bases between. The CDR3 nucleotides read TGTGCCAGCAGTTTAGGGGCGGGTGTGATAACTGAAGCTTTCTTT. Translation gives CASSLGAGVITEAFF.

This clonotype was counted ten times or more. The rearrangement joins TRBV20-1 to TRBJ2-4, with TRBD2 identical over 12 bases. Germline CDR1 is DFQATT and CDR2 is SNEGSKA (reference sequence). Losses at the gene ends were 5 bases for V and 0 bases for J; bases not matched to a gene: 11. CDR3 length: 18 residues. DNA of the CDR3: TGCAGTGCTCACGCTCTAGCGGGGGGGCAGGTAGCCAAAAACATTCAGTACTTC. Protein product: CSAHALAGGQVAKNIQYF.

The table lists this clonotype with many counts. The genes are TRBV5-1 and TRBJ2-1, with TRBD1 as a possible D gene (5 bases). The ends were cut back, 0 bases at V and 6 bases at J, with 7 bases in the middle. The CDR3 totals 13 residues. Germline loops: CDR1 SGHRS, CDR2 YFSETQ. The chain's CDR3 is CASSLDRFNEQFF. The CDR3 DNA is TGCGCCAGCAGCTTGGACAGGTTCAATGAGCAGTTCTTC.

As concerns this clonotype: This may be a read error: a much more frequent sequence differs by one nucleotide. The gene calls are TRBV6-1 and TRBJ2-7; maybe TRBD1 (6 bases). Trimming removed 9 bases at V and 3 bases at J, with 15 bases between. Germline CDR1 is MNHNS and CDR2 is SASEGT. This CDR3 has 13 residues. CDR3 amino acids: CARSPGTNYEQYF. Written as DNA, the CDR3 is TGTGCCAGGAGTCCCGGGACAAACTACGAGCAGTACTTC.

This clonotype has ten or more counts. The chain couples TRBV28 to TRBJ2-5; D assignment may be TRBD1 or TRBD2 (5 bases each). Germline CDR1 and CDR2: MDHEN and SYDVKM. With 3 bases removed from V and 4 bases from J, the gap between germline ends came to 15 bases. The CDR3 extends over 15 amino acids. CDR3 DNA: TGTGCCAGCAGTTTTGGTTTGGGGGTCGGAGAGACCCAGTACTTC. It yields the protein CASSFGLGVGETQYF. Full variable domain (outside the CDR3, taken from reference TRBV28 and TRBJ2-5): DVKVTQSSRYLVKRTGEKVFLECVQDMDHENMFWYRQDPGLGLRLIYFSYDVKMKEKGDIPEGYSVSREKKERFSLILESASTNQTSMYLCASSFGLGVGETQYFGPGTRLLVL.

This clonotype has at least ten counts. The gene calls are TRBV5-1 and TRBJ1-1; D unresolved. V dropped 4 bases and J dropped 1 base, with 8 bases sitting between them. Germline V gene lookup returns CDR1 SGHRS and CDR2 YFSETQ. The CDR3 extends over 13 amino acids. CDR3 protein: CASSPQSNTEAFF. The CDR3 nucleotides are TGCGCCAGCAGCCCACAGTCGAACACTGAAGCTTTCTTT.

This clonotype was counted many times. V gene TRBV10-3 combines with J gene TRBJ2-1, with 7 bases aligning to TRBD1. The germline gives CDR1 ENHRY, CDR2 SYGVKD. The V and J ends lost 6 bases and 1 base, in that order; junction bases with no gene match: 6. The length of the CDR3 is 15 residues. As DNA, the CDR3 is TGTGCCATCAGGACCCAGGGGGAATCCTACAATGAGCAGTTCTTC. It yields the protein CAIRTQGESYNEQFF.

This clonotype was seen a handful of times. This chain joins TRBV15 and TRBJ1-2; D is possibly TRBD1 (5 bases). Germline V CDR1 and CDR2: LNHNV, YYDKDF (reference sequence). V was cut by 8 bases and J by 4 bases, with 14 bases left in between. CDR3 length equals 13 residues. CDR3 sequence reads: CATSKGTGYGYTF. The CDR3 coding sequence is TGTGCCACCTCCAAGGGGACGGGCTATGGCTACACCTTC.

V gene TRBV7-6 combines with J gene TRBJ2-3; tentative D call: TRBD1 (5 bases). The CDR3 runs to 16 residues. V gave up 3 bases and J gave up 2 bases, with 15 bases separating them. Germline CDR1 reads SGHVS; CDR2 reads FNYEAQ. The CDR3 spells CASSLGTGSITDTQYF. CDR3 DNA: TGTGCCAGCAGCTTGGGTACAGGTAGTATCACAGATACGCAGTATTTT.

The CDR3: CASGQGPNEKLFF. The CDR3 DNA sequence: TGTGCCAGCGGACAGGGACCTAATGAAAAACTGTTTTTT. The chain combines TRBV2 with TRBJ1-4, with 8 positions matching TRBD1. CDR3 length equals 13 residues. V dropped 8 bases and J dropped 3; count of bases not matched to a gene: 2. CDR1 and CDR2 (germline): SNHLY, FYNNEI.

This clonotype appeared many times. This chain connects TRBV6-5 to TRBJ2-1; no reliable D call. This CDR3 contains 11 residues. The V and J ends lost 5 bases and 8 bases respectively, with 7 bases between them. Germline CDR1 MNHEY, CDR2 SVGAGI. The CDR3 reads CASSPGDEQFF. CDR3 bases: TGTGCCAGCAGTCCTGGGGATGAGCAGTTCTTC.

This clonotype came up many times. The chain couples TRBV18 to TRBJ2-5; D not certain. Trimming removed 1 base at V and 1 base at J, with 1 base between. This CDR3 region has 12 residues. The germline gives CDR1 KGHSH, CDR2 LQKENI. The CDR3 DNA follows: TGTGCCAGCTCACCACTCCAAGAGACCCAGTACTTC. Protein product: CASSPLQETQYF.

Ten or more counts support this clonotype. J is TRBJ1-1 and V is TRBV6-4, with no clear D. Germline CDR1 and CDR2: MRHNA and SNTAGT. Trimming took off 4 bases at V and 5 bases at J, with 11 bases between the two ends. This CDR3 is built from 13 residues. CDR3 loop: CASSVEPGTEAFF. The CDR3 nucleotides read TGTGCCAGCAGTGTAGAGCCCGGGACTGAAGCTTTCTTT.

This clonotype was seen at least ten times. CDR3 coding DNA: TGTGCCAGCACTCGGAACACCGGGGAGCTGTTTTTT. Protein product: CASTRNTGELFF. The V gene is TRBV2, the J gene TRBJ2-2; D not resolved. Germline V gene data show CDR1 as SNHLY and CDR2 as FYNNEI. Trimming stripped 7 bases from V and 1 base from J, with 4 bases between. This CDR3 is built from 12 residues. The entire variable domain, with the rest obtained from reference TRBV2 and TRBJ2-2, is as follows: EPEVTQTPSHQVTQMGQEVILRCVPISNHLYFYWYRQILGQKVEFLVSFYNNEISEKSEIFDDQFSVERPDGSNFTLKIRSTKLEDSAMYFCASTRNTGELFFGEGSRLTVL.

This clonotype was recorded at least ten times. The chain joins TRBV6-1 to TRBJ2-7, with D hard to call. V was shortened by 6 bases and J by 2 bases, with 8 bases between the two germline ends. From germline, CDR1 is MNHNS and CDR2 SASEGT. The CDR3 has 12 amino acids. The DNA of the CDR3 is TGTGCCAGCAGGGACGTTGCCTACGAGCAGTACTTC. Protein sequence: CASRDVAYEQYF.